The 12 T cell receptor beta chains below come from one sample, sequenced in a study of cytomegalovirus exposure and HLA in healthy donors. PCR involved 60 Vbeta and 13 Jbeta primers. Sequenced by immunoSEQ multiplex PCR; TCRdb stores in-frame clones only, minus some. The data contain 150,000 to 200,000 clones, under 85% of them seen just once; the ten biggest clones take up about 2.9%. What was sequenced was PBMCs. All receptors derive from a female donor in good health and CMV-seronegative.

The chain is built from TRBV9 and TRBJ1-4; 10 bases map to TRBD1. This CDR3 has 14 amino acids. V gave up 3 bases and J gave up 8 bases; unmatched junction bases: 4. The germline CDR1 and CDR2 sequences are SGDLS and YYNGEE. The CDR3 here is CASSATGGREKLFF. The CDR3 DNA is TGTGCCAGCAGCGCGACAGGGGGCCGCGAAAAACTGTTTTTT.

This sequence joins TRBV29-1 and TRBJ2-7; tentative D call: TRBD2 (5 bases). Germline CDR1 reads SQVTM; CDR2 reads ANQGSEA. CDR3 size: 13 residues. Trimming pared 6 bases from V and 6 bases from J, leaving 18 bases between. In DNA form, the CDR3 reads TGCAGCGTCGCTGAAGTAGTAGGGAGCGAGCAGTACTTC. Translated, it gives CSVAEVVGSEQYF.

The V gene is TRBV7-3, the J gene TRBJ1-3; perhaps TRBD1 as D (5 bases). V was trimmed by 5 bases and J by 4 bases, leaving 15 bases between them. CDR1 is SGHTA and CDR2 is FQGTGA in the germline V gene. This CDR3 spans 15 amino acids. The CDR3 loop reads CASSTPGEGGNTIYF. The CDR3 nucleotides are TGTGCCAGCAGCACTCCCGGGGAGGGGGGAAACACCATATATTTT.

The sample holds a few counts of this clone. V is TRBV6-1 and J is TRBJ2-7; maybe TRBD2 (6 bases). Per germline, CDR1 MNHNS and CDR2 SASEGT. The CDR3 totals 14 residues. V gave up 5 bases and J gave up 2 bases, with 13 bases separating them. CDR3: CASSSFREAYEQYF. In DNA, the CDR3 is TGTGCCAGCAGTTCTTTCAGGGAGGCCTACGAGCAGTACTTC.

To note about this clone: The identical CDR3 is also encoded by other nucleotide sequences in the sample. The CDR3 region has the DNA TGTGCCAGCAGCTTGGGACTAGCGGGAGAAGAGACCCAGTACTTC. This gives the protein CASSLGLAGEETQYF. This chain links TRBV5-4 with TRBJ2-5; 12 bases match TRBD2. Losses at the gene ends were 0 bases for V and 3 bases for J; bases not matched to a gene: 0. The length of the CDR3 is 15 residues. From germline, CDR1 is SGHNT and CDR2 YYREEE (reference sequence). Combining the CDR3 with reference TRBV5-4 and TRBJ2-5 gives the whole variable domain ETGVTQSPTHLIKTRGQQVTLRCSSQSGHNTVSWYQQALGQGPQFIFQYYREEENGRGNFPPRFSGLQFPNYSSELNVNALELDDSALYLCASSLGLAGEETQYFGPGTRLLVL.

This chain joins TRBV5-1 and TRBJ1-2, with TRBD1 matching over 12 bases. Germline V gene lookup returns CDR1 SGHRS and CDR2 YFSETQ. V lost 4 bases and J lost 7; bases outside the gene matches: 8. The CDR3 is made up of 15 amino acids. CDR3 bases: TGCGCCAGCAGCCCTCGGGGACAGGGGGCCTTTGGCTACACCTTC. It is translated as CASSPRGQGAFGYTF.

The chain employs TRBV5-1 and TRBJ1-3, with 7 bases aligning to TRBD1. CDR3 length: 17 amino acids. The V segment lost 3 bases and the J segment 1 base; nucleotides outside the gene matches: 10. Germline lookup yields CDR1 SGHRS and CDR2 YFSETQ. DNA of the CDR3: TGCGCCAGCAGCTCTATGACAGGGAGAGCATCTGGAAACACCATATATTTT. It specifies CASSSMTGRASGNTIYF.

The rearrangement joins TRBV28 to TRBJ2-7; no firm D call. The CDR3 extends over 14 amino acids. Looked up from germline, CDR1 is MDHEN and CDR2 is SYDVKM. Trimming left V 4 bases short and J 3 bases short, with 13 bases between. The CDR3 nucleotides read TGTGCCAGCAGTTCCCCTGGTACGCGCTACGAGCAGTACTTC. Its protein is CASSSPGTRYEQYF.

The chain joins TRBV18 to TRBJ2-3; the match to TRBD1 covers 10 bases. The ends lost 6 bases at V and 0 bases at J; junction bases unmatched: 3. Germline CDR1 and CDR2: KGHSH and LQKENI. The CDR3 contains 15 residues. The CDR3 region is CASSPGQGSTDTQYF. DNA for the CDR3: TGTGCCAGCTCTCCGGGACAGGGGAGCACAGATACGCAGTATTTT.

This clone has just one count. CDR3 in DNA: TGTGCCAGCGAAAAACAGTACAATCAGCCCCAGCATTTT. As protein: CASEKQYNQPQHF. The chain joins TRBV28 to TRBJ1-5; no reliable D call. The CDR3 extends over 13 amino acids. CDR1 MDHEN and CDR2 SYDVKM come from the germline V gene. With 8 bases removed from V and 3 bases from J, the gap between germline ends came to 11 bases.

This clone was observed a few times. V and J are TRBV7-3 and TRBJ2-3; D is uncertain. CDR3 length: 14 amino acids. V lost 3 bases and J lost 3, with 10 bases in between. Germline CDR1 reads SGHTA; CDR2 reads FQGTGA. The CDR3, as DNA: TGTGCCAGCAGCTTGGGCCATCAAACAGATACGCAGTATTTT. It specifies CASSLGHQTDTQYF.

This rearrangement joins TRBV7-2 to TRBJ1-1, with D maybe TRBD1 (5 bases). Trimming removed 3 bases from V and 5 bases from J, with 16 bases in between. The germline CDR1 and CDR2 sequences are SGHTA and FQGNSA. This CDR3 is built from 15 residues. The CDR3 sequence is CASSFNVGAKTEAFF. The CDR3 DNA follows: TGTGCCAGCAGCTTCAACGTTGGGGCGAAGACTGAAGCTTTCTTT.